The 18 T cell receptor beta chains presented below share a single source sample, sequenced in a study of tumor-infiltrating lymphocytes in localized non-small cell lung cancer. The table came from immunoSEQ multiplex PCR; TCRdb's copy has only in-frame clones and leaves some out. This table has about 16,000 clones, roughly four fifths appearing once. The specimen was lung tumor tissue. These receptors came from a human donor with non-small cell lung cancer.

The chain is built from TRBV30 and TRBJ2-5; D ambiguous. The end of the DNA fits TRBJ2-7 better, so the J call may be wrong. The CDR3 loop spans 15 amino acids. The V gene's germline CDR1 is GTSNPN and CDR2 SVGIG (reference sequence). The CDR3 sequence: CAWSVGTDSSYEQYF. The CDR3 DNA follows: TGTGCCTGGAGTGTAGGCACAGACTCGTCCTACGAGCAGTACTTC.

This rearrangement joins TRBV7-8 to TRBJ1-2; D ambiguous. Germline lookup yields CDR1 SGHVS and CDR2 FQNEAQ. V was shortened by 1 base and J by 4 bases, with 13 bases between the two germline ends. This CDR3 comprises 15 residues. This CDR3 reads CASSLEGATIYGYTF. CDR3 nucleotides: TGTGCCAGCAGCTTAGAGGGCGCCACAATCTATGGCTACACCTTC. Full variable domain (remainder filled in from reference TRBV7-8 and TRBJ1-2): GAGVSQSPRYKVAKRGQDVALRCDPISGHVSLFWYQQALGQGPEFLTYFQNEAQLDKSGLPSDRFFAERPEGSVSTLKIQRTQQEDSAVYLCASSLEGATIYGYTFGSGTRLTVV.

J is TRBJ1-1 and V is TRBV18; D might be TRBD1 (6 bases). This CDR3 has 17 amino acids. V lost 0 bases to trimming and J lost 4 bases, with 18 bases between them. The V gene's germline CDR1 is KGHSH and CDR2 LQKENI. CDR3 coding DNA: TGTGCCAGCTCACCACCATCCGGAGACAGGAGAGGCACTGAAGCTTTCTTT. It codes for CASSPPSGDRRGTEAFF.

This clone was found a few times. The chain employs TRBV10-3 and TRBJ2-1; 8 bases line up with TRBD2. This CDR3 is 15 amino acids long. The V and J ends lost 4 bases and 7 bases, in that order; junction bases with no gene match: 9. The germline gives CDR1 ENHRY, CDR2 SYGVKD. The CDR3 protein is CAISGTGGTLNEQFF. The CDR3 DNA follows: TGTGCCATCAGTGGCACGGGAGGGACATTGAATGAGCAGTTCTTC.

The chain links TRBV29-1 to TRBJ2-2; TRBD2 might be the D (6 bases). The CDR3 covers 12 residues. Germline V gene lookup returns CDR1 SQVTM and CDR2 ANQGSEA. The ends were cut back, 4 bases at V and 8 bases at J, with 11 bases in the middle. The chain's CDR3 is CSVGLGAGELFF. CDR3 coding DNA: TGCAGCGTTGGACTAGGTGCTGGGGAGCTGTTTTTT.

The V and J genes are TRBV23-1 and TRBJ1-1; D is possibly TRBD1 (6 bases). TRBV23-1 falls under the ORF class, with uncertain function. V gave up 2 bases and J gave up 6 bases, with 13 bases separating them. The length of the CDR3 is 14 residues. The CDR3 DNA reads TGCGCCAGCAGTCAAATCCCAACAGGGCCTGAAGCTTTCTTT. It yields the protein CASSQIPTGPEAFF.

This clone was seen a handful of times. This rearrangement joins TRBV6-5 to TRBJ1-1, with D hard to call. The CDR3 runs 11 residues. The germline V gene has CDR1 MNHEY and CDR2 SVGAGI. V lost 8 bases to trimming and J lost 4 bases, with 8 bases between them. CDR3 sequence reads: CASYRGTEAFF. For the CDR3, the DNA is TGTGCCAGCTACCGGGGCACTGAAGCTTTCTTT.

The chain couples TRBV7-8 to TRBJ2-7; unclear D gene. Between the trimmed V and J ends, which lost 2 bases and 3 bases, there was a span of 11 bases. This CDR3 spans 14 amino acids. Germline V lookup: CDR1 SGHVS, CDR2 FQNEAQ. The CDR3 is CASSLRVGFYEQYF. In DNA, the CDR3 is TGTGCCAGCAGCTTAAGGGTCGGCTTCTACGAGCAGTACTTC.

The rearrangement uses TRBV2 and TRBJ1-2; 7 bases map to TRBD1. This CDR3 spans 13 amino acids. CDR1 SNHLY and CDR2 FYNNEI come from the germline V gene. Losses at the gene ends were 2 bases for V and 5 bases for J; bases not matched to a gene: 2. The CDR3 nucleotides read TGTGCCAGCAGTGAATCGGGACAGTATGGCTACACCTTC. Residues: CASSESGQYGYTF.

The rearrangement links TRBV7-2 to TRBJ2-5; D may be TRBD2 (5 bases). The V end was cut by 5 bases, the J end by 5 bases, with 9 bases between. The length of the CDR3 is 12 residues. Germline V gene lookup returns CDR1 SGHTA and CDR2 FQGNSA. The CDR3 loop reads CASSRTGETQYF. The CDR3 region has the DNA TGTGCCAGCAGCCGGACGGGGGAGACCCAGTACTTC.

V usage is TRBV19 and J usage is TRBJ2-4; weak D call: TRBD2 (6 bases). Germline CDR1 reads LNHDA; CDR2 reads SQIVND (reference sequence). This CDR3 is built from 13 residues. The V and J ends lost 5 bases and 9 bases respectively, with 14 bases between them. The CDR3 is CASSGAGGRIQYF. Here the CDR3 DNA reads TGTGCCAGTAGTGGGGCAGGAGGGCGCATTCAGTACTTC. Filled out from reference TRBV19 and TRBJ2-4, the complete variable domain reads DGGITQSPKYLFRKEGQNVTLSCEQNLNHDAMYWYRQDPGQGLRLIYYSQIVNDFQKGDIAEGYSVSREKKESFPLTVTSAQKNPTAFYLCASSGAGGRIQYFGAGTRLSVL.

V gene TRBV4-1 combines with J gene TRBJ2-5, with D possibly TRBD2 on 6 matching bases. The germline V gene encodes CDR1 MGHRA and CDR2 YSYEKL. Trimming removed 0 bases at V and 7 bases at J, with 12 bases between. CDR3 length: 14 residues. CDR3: CASSQDWGEGTQYF. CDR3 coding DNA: TGCGCCAGCAGCCAAGATTGGGGGGAAGGGACCCAGTACTTC.

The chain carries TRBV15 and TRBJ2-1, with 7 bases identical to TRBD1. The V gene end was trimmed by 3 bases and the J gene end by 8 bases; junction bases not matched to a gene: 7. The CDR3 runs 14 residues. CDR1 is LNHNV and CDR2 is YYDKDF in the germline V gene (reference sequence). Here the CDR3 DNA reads TGTGCCACCAGCAGGGGCGACAGGGTCCATGAGCAGTTCTTC. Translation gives CATSRGDRVHEQFF.

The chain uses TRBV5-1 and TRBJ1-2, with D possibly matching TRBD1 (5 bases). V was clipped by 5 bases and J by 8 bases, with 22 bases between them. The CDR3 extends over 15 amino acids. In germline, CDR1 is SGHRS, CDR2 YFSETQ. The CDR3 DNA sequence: TGCGCCAGCAGTTCTGACCCCGGGACTGCACGGGGCTACACCTTC. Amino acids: CASSSDPGTARGYTF. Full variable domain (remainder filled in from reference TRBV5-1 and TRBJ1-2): KAGVTQTPRYLIKTRGQQVTLSCSPISGHRSVSWYQQTPGQGLQFLFEYFSETQRNKGNFPGRFSGRQFSNSRSEMNVSTLELGDSALYLCASSSDPGTARGYTFGSGTRLTVV.

Here the CDR3 reads CASVLETEAFF. The CDR3 region has the DNA TGTGCCAGTGTATTAGAAACTGAAGCTTTCTTT. The gene calls are TRBV6-6 and TRBJ1-1; D call uncertain. V lost 9 bases and J 5 bases, leaving 10 bases between the germline ends. The CDR3 is 11 amino acids. Germline V gene lookup returns CDR1 MNHNY and CDR2 SVGAGI (reference sequence).

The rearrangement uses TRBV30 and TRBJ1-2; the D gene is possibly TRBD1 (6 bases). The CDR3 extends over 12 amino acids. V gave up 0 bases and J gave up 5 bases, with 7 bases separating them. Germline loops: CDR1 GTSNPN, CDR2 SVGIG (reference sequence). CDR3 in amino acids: CAWSVQGYGYTF. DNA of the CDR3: TGTGCCTGGAGTGTACAGGGTTATGGCTACACCTTC.

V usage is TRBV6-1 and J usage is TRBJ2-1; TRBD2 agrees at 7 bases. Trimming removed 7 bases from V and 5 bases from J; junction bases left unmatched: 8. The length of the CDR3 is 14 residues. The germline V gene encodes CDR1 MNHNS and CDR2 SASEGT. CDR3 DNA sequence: TGTGCCAGCACCACGGGGACTATAGACAATGAGCAGTTCTTC. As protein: CASTTGTIDNEQFF.

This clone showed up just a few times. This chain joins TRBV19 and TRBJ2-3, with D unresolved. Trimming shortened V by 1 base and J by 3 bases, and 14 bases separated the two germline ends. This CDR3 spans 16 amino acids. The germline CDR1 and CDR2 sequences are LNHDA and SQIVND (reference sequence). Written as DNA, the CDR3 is TGTGCCAGTAGTATAGGGGATTCGTGGCGGACAGATACGCAGTATTTT. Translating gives CASSIGDSWRTDTQYF. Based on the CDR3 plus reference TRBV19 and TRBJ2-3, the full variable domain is DGGITQSPKYLFRKEGQNVTLSCEQNLNHDAMYWYRQDPGQGLRLIYYSQIVNDFQKGDIAEGYSVSREKKESFPLTVTSAQKNPTAFYLCASSIGDSWRTDTQYFGPGTRLTVL.